Listed below are T cell receptor beta chains from one sample, sequenced in a study of T cell responses to AZD1222 COVID-19 vaccine. The repertoire was sequenced with immunoSEQ multiplex PCR; TCRdb's copy has only in-frame clones and lacks some. The table has around 140,000 clones, roughly 93% seen once. The source material was peripheral blood, sampled on day 0 of MenACWY control vaccination. The receptors here all came from an adult in good health. CDR3s include the opening cysteine and the closing phenylalanine or tryptophan. Fields, in order: J gene, V gene, D gene, CDR3 protein. D genes are given only for firm matches.

TRBJ2-2 | TRBV19 | - | CASSISGGGELFF
TRBJ1-5 | TRBV20-1 | - | CSASLTPSNQPQHF
TRBJ2-1 | TRBV7-6 | - | CASSLARSSLGMGEQFF
TRBJ1-2 | TRBV9 | TRBD1 | CASSVVAGTDHGYTF
TRBJ1-1 | TRBV5-5 | TRBD1 | CASSLGDRRGEAFF
TRBJ2-3 | TRBV3-1/TRBV3-2 | TRBD2 | CASSQTTSDADTQYF
TRBJ2-3 | TRBV4-1 | - | CASTRLIFSTDTQYF
TRBJ2-5 | TRBV5-1 | TRBD1 | CASSSTGVEETQYF
TRBJ1-1 | TRBV19 | - | CASKEKDTKAFF
TRBJ2-1 | TRBV5-4 | - | CASSLVQGGGEQFF
TRBJ2-1 | TRBV6-1 | TRBD2 | CASSEAQGRAGGNNEQFF
TRBJ2-1 | TRBV10-3 | TRBD1 | CAISESQGAINEQFF
TRBJ2-5 | TRBV5-1 | - | CASSARGAQETQYF
TRBJ1-4 | TRBV4-2 | - | CASSLIGGVKANEKLFF
TRBJ1-1 | TRBV19 | - | CASSILRGHARAAFF
TRBJ1-1 | TRBV5-1 | - | CASSLEGLNTEAFF
TRBJ1-2 | TRBV4-1 | TRBD1 | CASSQQPGQGSNYGYTF
TRBJ1-1 | TRBV5-1 | - | CASSLAGRGSGAEAFF
TRBJ2-7 | TRBV11-2 | - | CASSLGWGIHYEQYF
TRBJ2-7 | TRBV28 | - | CASSLPGLIHEQYF
TRBJ2-1 | TRBV13 | TRBD1 | CASSPGQAQDEQFF
TRBJ1-4 | TRBV19 | TRBD1 | CASRGTKPGQRSEKLFF
TRBJ2-5 | TRBV27 | TRBD2 | CASGSPQRELLTQYF
TRBJ1-3 | TRBV24-1 | - | CATSDLRQRLILAGNTIYF
TRBJ2-7 | TRBV7-9 | - | CASSSEPGLEQYF
TRBJ1-3 | TRBV4-1 | - | CASSQEGVSGNTIYF
TRBJ1-4 | TRBV5-4 | TRBD1 | CASSQTGTGDEKLFF
TRBJ2-1 | TRBV30 | TRBD2 | CAWSGGMHEQFF
TRBJ2-2 | TRBV28 | TRBD2 | CASSLWTSGDTGELFF
TRBJ1-5 | TRBV28 | TRBD1 | CASSATGAVGQPQHF
TRBJ1-5 | TRBV2 | - | CASMRHDQPQHF
TRBJ1-6 | TRBV5-6 | TRBD1 | CASSNGTGSAPLHF
TRBJ1-2 | TRBV12-3/TRBV12-4 | TRBD1 | CASSLDRVYGYTF